This T cell receptor beta chain was sequenced during a study of T cell repertoires in cytomegalovirus infection. Study results and limitations: Within the response measured ex vivo, HLA-C-restricted CMV-specific TCR beta clonotypes were dominant.

Regarding this clonotype: Its antigen remains unknown.

Trimming took 5 bases from V and 1 from J, leaving 21 bases between them. The CDR3 is 17 residues long. Germline lookup yields CDR1 SGHDT and CDR2 YYEEEE. TCRdb re-called the reads with MiXCR, one entry per CDR3 protein. The sample contains hundreds of thousands of distinct CDR3 sequences, about a sixth of which appear only once. The receptor was isolated from a human donor in good health (CMV status not recorded). Some clones in this sample may be carry-over from other donors' samples. This rearrangement joins TRBV5-6 to TRBJ2-5; D perhaps matches TRBD2 (5 bases). Sequencing was done on a sample of PBMCs. In DNA, the CDR3 is TGTGCCAGCAGTTCGCGGGTTTATGGTACGACCCAAGAGACCCAGTACTTC. It yields the protein CASSSRVYGTTQETQYF.